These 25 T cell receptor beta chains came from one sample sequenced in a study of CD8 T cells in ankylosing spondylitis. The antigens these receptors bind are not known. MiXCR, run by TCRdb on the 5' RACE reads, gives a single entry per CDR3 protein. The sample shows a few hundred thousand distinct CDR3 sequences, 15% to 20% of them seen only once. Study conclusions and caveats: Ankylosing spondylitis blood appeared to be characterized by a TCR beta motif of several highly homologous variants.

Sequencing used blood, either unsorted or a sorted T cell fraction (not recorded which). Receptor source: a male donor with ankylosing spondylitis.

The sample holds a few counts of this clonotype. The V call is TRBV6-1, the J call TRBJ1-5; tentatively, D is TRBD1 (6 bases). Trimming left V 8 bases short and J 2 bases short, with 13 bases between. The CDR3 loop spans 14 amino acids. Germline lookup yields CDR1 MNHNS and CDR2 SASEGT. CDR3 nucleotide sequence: TGTGCCAGCCGTCCGGGGGGGCGCAATCAGCCCCAGCATTTT. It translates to CASRPGGRNQPQHF.

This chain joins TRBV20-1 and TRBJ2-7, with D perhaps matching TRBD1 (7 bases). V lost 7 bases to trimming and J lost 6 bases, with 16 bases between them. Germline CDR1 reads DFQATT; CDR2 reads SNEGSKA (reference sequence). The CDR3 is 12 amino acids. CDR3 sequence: CSGSRQGGEQYF. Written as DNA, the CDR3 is TGCAGTGGATCCCGTCAGGGGGGCGAGCAGTACTTC.

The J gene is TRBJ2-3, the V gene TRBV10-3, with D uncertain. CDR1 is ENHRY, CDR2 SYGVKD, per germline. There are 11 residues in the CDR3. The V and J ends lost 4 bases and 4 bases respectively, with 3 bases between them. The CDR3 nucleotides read TGTGCCATCAGTGGGTCAGATACGCAGTATTTT. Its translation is CAISGSDTQYF.

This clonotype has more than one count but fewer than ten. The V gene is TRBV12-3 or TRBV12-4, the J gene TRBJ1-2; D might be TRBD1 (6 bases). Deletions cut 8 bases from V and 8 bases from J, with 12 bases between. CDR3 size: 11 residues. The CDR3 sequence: CASGYQGGYTF. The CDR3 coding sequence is TGTGCCAGCGGCTATCAGGGGGGCTACACCTTC.

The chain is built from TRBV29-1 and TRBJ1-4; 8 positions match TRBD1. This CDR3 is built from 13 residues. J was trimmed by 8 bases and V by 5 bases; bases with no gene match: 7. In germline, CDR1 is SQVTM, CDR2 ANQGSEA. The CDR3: CSVTDRVREKLFF. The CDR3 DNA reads TGCAGCGTTACGGACAGGGTGAGGGAAAAACTGTTTTTT.

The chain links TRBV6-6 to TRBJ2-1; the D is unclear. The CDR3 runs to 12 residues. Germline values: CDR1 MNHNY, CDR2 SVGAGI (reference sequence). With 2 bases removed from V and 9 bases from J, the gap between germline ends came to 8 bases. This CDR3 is CASSYVGLEQFF. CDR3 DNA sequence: TGTGCCAGCAGTTACGTCGGGCTTGAGCAGTTCTTC.

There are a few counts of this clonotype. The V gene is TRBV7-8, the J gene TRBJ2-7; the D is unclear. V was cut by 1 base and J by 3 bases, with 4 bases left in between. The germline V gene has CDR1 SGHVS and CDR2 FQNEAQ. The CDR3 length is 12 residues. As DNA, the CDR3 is TGTGCCAGCAGCTTAGGCTTCTACGAGCAGTACTTC. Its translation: CASSLGFYEQYF.

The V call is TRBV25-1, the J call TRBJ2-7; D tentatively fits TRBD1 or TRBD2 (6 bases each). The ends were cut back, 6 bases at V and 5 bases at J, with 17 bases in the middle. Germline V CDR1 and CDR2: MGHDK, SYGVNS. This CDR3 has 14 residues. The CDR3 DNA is TGTGCCAGCAGCCACCCCCCCGGGGGCAACGAGCAGTACTTC. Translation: CASSHPPGGNEQYF.

The CDR3 spells CASSRRTGLAEQYF. The CDR3 DNA follows: TGTGCCAGCAGCCGACGGACAGGCTTGGCTGAGCAGTACTTC. The J gene is TRBJ2-7, the V gene TRBV14; 7 bases are shared with TRBD1. This CDR3 has 14 amino acids. V lost 4 bases, J lost 7 bases, and 10 bases stayed unmatched. The germline CDR1 and CDR2 sequences are SGHDN and FVKESK.

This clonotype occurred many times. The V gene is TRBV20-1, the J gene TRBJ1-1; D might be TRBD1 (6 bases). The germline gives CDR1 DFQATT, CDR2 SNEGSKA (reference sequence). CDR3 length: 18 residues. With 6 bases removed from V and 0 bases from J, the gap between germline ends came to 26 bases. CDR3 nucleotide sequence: TGCAGTGCAGCCCCTTTCTGGCAGGGGAACCTAATGAACACTGAAGCTTTCTTT. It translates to CSAAPFWQGNLMNTEAFF.

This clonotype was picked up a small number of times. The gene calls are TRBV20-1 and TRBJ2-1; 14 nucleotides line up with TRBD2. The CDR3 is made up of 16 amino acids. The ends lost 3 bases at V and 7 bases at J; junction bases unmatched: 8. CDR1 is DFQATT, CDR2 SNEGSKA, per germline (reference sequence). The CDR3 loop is CSARASTSGGANEQFF. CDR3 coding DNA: TGCAGTGCTAGGGCTTCGACTAGCGGGGGGGCAAATGAGCAGTTCTTC.

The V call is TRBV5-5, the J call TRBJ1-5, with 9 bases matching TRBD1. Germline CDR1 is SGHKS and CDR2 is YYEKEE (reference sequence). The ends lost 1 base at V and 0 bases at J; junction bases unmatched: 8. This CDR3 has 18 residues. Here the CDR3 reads CASSLRDRVGYSNQPQHF. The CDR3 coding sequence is TGTGCCAGCAGCTTGAGGGACAGGGTTGGCTATAGCAATCAGCCCCAGCATTTT.

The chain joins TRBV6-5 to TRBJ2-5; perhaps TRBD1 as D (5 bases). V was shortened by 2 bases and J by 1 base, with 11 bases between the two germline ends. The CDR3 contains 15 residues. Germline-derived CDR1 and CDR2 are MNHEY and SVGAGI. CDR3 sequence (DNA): TGTGCCAGCAGTTACCCTATTGACAGCCAAGAGACCCAGTACTTC. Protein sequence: CASSYPIDSQETQYF.

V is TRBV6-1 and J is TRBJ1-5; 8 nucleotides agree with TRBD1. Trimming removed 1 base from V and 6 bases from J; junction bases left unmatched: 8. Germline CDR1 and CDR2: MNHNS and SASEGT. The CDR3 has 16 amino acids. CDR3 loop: CASSEGGPGGGQPQHF. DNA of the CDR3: TGTGCCAGCAGTGAAGGTGGGCCAGGGGGCGGTCAGCCCCAGCATTTT.

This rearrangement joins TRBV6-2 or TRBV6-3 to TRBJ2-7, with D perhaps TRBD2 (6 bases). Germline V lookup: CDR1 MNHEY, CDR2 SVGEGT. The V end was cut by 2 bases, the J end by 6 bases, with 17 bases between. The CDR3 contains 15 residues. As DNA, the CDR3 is TGTGCCAGCAGTTACGGAGGGGCTGGTTTCGGCGAGCAGTACTTC. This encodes CASSYGGAGFGEQYF.

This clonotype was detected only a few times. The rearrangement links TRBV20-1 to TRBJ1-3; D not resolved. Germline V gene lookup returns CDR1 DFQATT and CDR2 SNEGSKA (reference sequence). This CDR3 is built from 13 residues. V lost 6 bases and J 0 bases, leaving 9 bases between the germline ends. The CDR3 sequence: CSATLASGNTIYF. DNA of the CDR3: TGCAGTGCGACACTGGCCTCTGGAAACACCATATATTTT.

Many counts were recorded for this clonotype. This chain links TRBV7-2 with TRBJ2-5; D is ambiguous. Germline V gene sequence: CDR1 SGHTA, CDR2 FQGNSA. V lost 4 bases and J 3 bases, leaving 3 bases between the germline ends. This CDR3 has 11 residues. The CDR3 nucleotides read TGTGCCAGCAGCTCGAAAGAGACCCAGTACTTC. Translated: CASSSKETQYF.

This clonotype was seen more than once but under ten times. The CDR3 nucleotides are TGCAGTGCCATAGGGGCTAATGAAAAACTGTTTTTT. Encoded protein: CSAIGANEKLFF. The chain employs TRBV20-1 and TRBJ1-4; TRBD1 might be the D (5 bases). There are 12 residues in the CDR3. V was trimmed by 6 bases and J by 3 bases, leaving 8 bases between them. Looked up from germline, CDR1 is DFQATT and CDR2 is SNEGSKA (reference sequence).

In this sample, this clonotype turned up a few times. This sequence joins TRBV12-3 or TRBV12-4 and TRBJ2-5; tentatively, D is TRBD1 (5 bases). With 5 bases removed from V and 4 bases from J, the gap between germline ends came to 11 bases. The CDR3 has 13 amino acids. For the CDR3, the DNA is TGTGCCAGCAGTAGGGGCAGGGCAGAGACCCAGTACTTC. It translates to CASSRGRAETQYF.

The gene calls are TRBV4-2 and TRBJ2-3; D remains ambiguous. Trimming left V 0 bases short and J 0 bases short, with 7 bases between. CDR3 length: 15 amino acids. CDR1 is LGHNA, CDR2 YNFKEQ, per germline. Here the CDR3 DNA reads TGTGCCAGCAGCCAAGAGTGGAAGAGCACAGATACGCAGTATTTT. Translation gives CASSQEWKSTDTQYF.

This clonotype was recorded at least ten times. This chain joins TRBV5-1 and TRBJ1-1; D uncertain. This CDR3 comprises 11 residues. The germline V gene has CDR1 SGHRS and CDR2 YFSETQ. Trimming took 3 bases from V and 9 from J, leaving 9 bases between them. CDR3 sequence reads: CASSYEKKAFF. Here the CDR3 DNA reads TGCGCCAGCAGCTACGAAAAAAAAGCTTTCTTT. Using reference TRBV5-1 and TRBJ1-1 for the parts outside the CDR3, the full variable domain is KAGVTQTPRYLIKTRGQQVTLSCSPISGHRSVSWYQQTPGQGLQFLFEYFSETQRNKGNFPGRFSGRQFSNSRSEMNVSTLELGDSALYLCASSYEKKAFFGQGTRLTVV.

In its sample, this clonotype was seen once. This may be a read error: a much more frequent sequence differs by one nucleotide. CDR3 sequence: CASSSEGQRGKLFF. Written as DNA, the CDR3 is TGTGCCAGCAGCTCGGAAGGTCAACGGGGAAAACTGTTTTTT. The V gene is TRBV5-5, the J gene TRBJ1-4, with D uncertain. The CDR3 totals 14 residues. V was clipped by 3 bases and J by 10 bases, with 16 bases between them. The germline gives CDR1 SGHKS, CDR2 YYEKEE (reference sequence).

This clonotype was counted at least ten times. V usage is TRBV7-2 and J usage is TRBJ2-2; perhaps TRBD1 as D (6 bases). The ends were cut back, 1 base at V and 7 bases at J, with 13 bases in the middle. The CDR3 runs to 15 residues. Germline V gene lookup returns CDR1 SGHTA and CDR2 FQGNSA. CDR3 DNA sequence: TGTGCCAGCAGCTTAGGGCTAGGGGGTTACGGGGAGCTGTTTTTT. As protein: CASSLGLGGYGELFF.

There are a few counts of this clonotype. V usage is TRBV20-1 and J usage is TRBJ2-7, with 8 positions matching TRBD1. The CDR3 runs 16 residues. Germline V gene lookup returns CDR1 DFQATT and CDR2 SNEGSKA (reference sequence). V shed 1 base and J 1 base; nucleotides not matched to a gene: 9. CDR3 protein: CSARGWGDRWSYEQYF. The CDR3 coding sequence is TGCAGTGCTAGAGGCTGGGGGGACAGGTGGTCCTACGAGCAGTACTTC.

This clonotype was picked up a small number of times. In DNA form, the CDR3 reads TGTGCCAGCAGTCCCCGGGGTGGCTCTGGAAACACCATATATTTT. The encoded protein is CASSPRGGSGNTIYF. V usage is TRBV27 and J usage is TRBJ1-3; D is unclear. The V end was cut by 5 bases, the J end by 0 bases, with 11 bases between. Germline V gene data show CDR1 as MNHEY and CDR2 as SMNVEV (reference sequence). CDR3 length equals 15 residues.